This TCR beta chain originates from a study of glioma-infiltrating T cells. The CDR3 spans 14 residues. Germline V gives CDR1 MNHEY, CDR2 SVGAGI. Details on this clonotype: The antigen remains unidentified. Relative to the germline gene, one junction end is altered; a read error may explain this.

Study-wide results and caveats: Very few CDR3 sequences were shared between tissue and blood. Above-expected tissue-blood divergence occurred in all gliomas, most in low-grade ones.

The iRepertoire nested amplicon-rescue multiplex PCR amplified TCR alpha and beta CDR3s from RNA. One-step reverse transcription and amplification started from around 100-400 ng of tissue mRNA or PBMC total RNA. TCRdb independently ran MiXCR on the multiplex PCR reads; one entry per CDR3 protein. The sample contains more than 110,000 distinct CDR3 sequences, about two fifths of which appear only once. This chain joins TRBV6-5 and TRBJ2-6; perhaps D is TRBD1 or TRBD2 (5 bases each). Sequencing was done on a sample of glioma tissue, nonneoplastic brain tissue, or PBMCs (not recorded which). The receptor's source is a human donor with low-grade glioma or glioblastoma, undergoing nonglioma brain surgery, or in good health (not recorded which). CDR3 in amino acids: CAGGLGSGANALTF. DNA of the CDR3: TGTGCCGGAGGATTGGGCTCTGGGGCCAACGCCCTGACTTTC.